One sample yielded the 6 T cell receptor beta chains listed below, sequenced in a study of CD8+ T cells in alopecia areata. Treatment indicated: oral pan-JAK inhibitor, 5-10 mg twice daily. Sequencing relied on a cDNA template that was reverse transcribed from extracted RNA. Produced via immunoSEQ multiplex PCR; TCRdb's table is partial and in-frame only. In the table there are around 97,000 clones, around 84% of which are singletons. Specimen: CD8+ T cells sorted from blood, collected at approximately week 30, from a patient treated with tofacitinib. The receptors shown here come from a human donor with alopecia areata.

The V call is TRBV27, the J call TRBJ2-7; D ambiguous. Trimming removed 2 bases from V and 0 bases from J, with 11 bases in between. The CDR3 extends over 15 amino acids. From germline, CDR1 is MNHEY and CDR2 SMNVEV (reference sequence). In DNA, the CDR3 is TGTGCCAGCAGTTTAGAGCGCGGAACCTCCTACGAGCAGTACTTC. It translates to CASSLERGTSYEQYF.

DNA for the CDR3: TGTGCCCGGACTAGCGGGACCACAGATACGCAGTATTTT. Its protein product is CARTSGTTDTQYF. This chain connects TRBV30 to TRBJ2-3, with 12 bases that match TRBD2. CDR1 is GTSNPN, CDR2 SVGIG, per germline (reference sequence). CDR3 length: 13 residues. Trimming took 8 bases from V and 2 from J; bases not matched to a gene: 2.

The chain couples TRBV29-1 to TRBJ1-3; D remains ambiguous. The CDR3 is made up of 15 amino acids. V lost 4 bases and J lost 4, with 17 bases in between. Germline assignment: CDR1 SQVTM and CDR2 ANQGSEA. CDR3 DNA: TGCAGCGTTGTCCTCGCGGGTTCTGGAGGAAACACCATATATTTT. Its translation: CSVVLAGSGGNTIYF.

CDR3 DNA sequence: TGTGCCAGCAGCCAGTTCGAGATCGATGAGCAGTTCTTC. This translates into CASSQFEIDEQFF. The chain carries TRBV14 and TRBJ2-1; no firm D call. Germline V gene lookup returns CDR1 SGHDN and CDR2 FVKESK. Trimming took off 3 bases at V and 8 bases at J, with 11 bases between the two ends. The CDR3 contains 13 residues.

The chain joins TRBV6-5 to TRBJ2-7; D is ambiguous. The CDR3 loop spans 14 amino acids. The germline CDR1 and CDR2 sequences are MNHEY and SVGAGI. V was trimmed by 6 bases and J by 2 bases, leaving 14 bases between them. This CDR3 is CASRSSGGTYEQYF. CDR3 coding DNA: TGTGCCAGCAGAAGTTCGGGCGGAACCTACGAGCAGTACTTC.

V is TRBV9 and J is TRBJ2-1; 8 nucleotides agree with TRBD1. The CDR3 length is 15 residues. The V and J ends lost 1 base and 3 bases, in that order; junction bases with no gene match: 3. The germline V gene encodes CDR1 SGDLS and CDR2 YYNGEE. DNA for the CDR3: TGTGCCAGCAGCGTACCAGGGGGCGACTACAATGAGCAGTTCTTC. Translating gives CASSVPGGDYNEQFF.